The clone carrying this T cell receptor beta chain was counted many times. Its specificity is not known. This sample was taken from a study of human T cells and chemical hapten exposure. Study-wide points: Every donor had alopecia, and their immune response may therefore differ from healthy people's.

Germline CDR1 reads SGHTA; CDR2 reads FQGNSA. After removal of 6 bases from V and 4 bases from J, the junction contained 7 bases not matched to a gene. The CDR3 loop spans 15 amino acids. From the RACE reads, TCRdb called clonotypes with MiXCR, one entry per CDR3 protein. The sample consists of some 38,000 distinct CDR3 sequences, 6.5% to 8% of them appearing once. Time point described: pre-sensitization, week 0. Treatment described: therapeutic diphenylcyclopropenone sensitization with weekly scalp DPC. The chain uses TRBV7-2 and TRBJ2-2; TRBD1 agrees at 8 bases. The TCR comes from a woman in her forties or fifties with alopecia areata. Some clones in this sample may be carry-over from other donors' samples. The material sequenced was whole blood, taken in connection with sensitization to the hapten diphenylcyclopropenone (DPC). DNA for the CDR3: TGTGCCAGCAGTCCCGACAGGGGTAGCACCGGGGAGCTGTTTTTT. It codes for CASSPDRGSTGELFF.